A selection of T cell receptor beta chains follows, all from one sample in a study of shared clonotypes between healthy human individuals. Sequencing was performed with immunoSEQ multiplex PCR; in TCRdb, only in-frame clones are kept and a portion is missing. The sample consists of around 690,000 clones, around 91% of them appearing once. The specimen was memory CD8+ T cells from PBMCs. The source is a man aged 18 to 30 in good health. Some clones in this sample may be carry-over from other donors' samples. The CDR3 runs from the conserved cysteine through the conserved F or W. A D gene is named only where the DNA matches it firmly. Clone size is given for some rows only: seen once, a few or many times, or a class if the clone is expanded.

j_call	d_call	clone_size	cdr3_length	v_call	cdr3_aa	cdr3_nt
TRBJ1-1	TRBD1	-	15	TRBV9	CASSEGGDRNTEAFF	TGTGCCAGCAGCGAGGGGGGGGACAGAAACACTGAAGCTTTCTTT
TRBJ1-6	-	-	13	TRBV9	CASSQDQGSPLHF	TGTGCCAGCAGCCAGGACCAGGGTTCACCCCTCCACTTT
TRBJ2-5	-	once	15	TRBV28	CASSPRTLLGETQYF	TGTGCCAGCAGTCCCCGGACACTTTTAGGCGAGACCCAGTACTTC
TRBJ1-1	-	-	15	TRBV2	CASRARGGGDTEAFF	TGTGCCAGCAGGGCCCGAGGGGGAGGTGACACTGAAGCTTTCTTT
TRBJ2-7	-	-	12	TRBV7-9	CASSLQDSGTQF	TGTGCCAGCAGCTTACAAGACTCTGGGACCCAATTC
TRBJ2-5	TRBD1	-	16	TRBV18	CASSPTGTGVQETQYF	TGTGCCAGCTCACCAACCGGGACAGGGGTCCAAGAGACCCAGTACTTC
TRBJ2-1	-	-	15	TRBV7-9	CASSLGTETYNEQFF	TGTGCCAGCAGCTTAGGGACCGAGACCTACAATGAGCAGTTCTTC
TRBJ2-1	-	-	16	TRBV6-5	CASSYTSRGPYNEQFF	TGTGCCAGCAGTTACACTAGCAGGGGTCCCTACAATGAGCAGTTCTTC
TRBJ2-7	-	few	13	TRBV27	CASSLRVSYEQYF	TGTGCCAGCAGTTTGCGGGTCTCCTACGAGCAGTACTTC
TRBJ1-4	TRBD1	once	16	TRBV10-3	CAISESLVQGQAKLFF	TGTGCCATCAGTGAGTCGCTTGTTCAGGGACAGGCTAAACTGTTTTTT
TRBJ2-7	-	-	13	TRBV6-5	CASALMGPYEQYF	TGTGCCAGCGCATTGATGGGGCCCTACGAGCAGTACTTC
TRBJ2-2	-	-	16	TRBV27	CASSLALGFPTGELFF	TGTGCCAGCAGTTTAGCCTTGGGGTTCCCCACCGGGGAGCTGTTTTTT
TRBJ2-1	-	-	14	TRBV28	CASSLLGSYNEQFF	TGTGCCAGCAGTTTATTGGGGTCCTACAATGAGCAGTTCTTC
TRBJ1-1	-	-	13	TRBV7-8	CASSLFGNTEAFF	TGTGCCAGCAGCTTATTTGGGAACACTGAAGCTTTCTTT
TRBJ2-7	TRBD2	-	20	TRBV19	CASSAMRIVDKWEGSYEQYF	TGTGCCAGTAGCGCAATGAGAATCGTCGATAAGTGGGAGGGAAGTTACGAGCAGTACTTC
TRBJ2-7	-	-	13	TRBV9	CASSDGGIDEQYF	TGTGCCAGCAGCGACGGTGGCATCGACGAGCAGTACTTC
TRBJ2-3	-	-	16	TRBV9	CASSATPQWSTDTQYF	TGTGCCAGCAGCGCCACCCCCCAATGGAGCACAGATACGCAGTATTTT
TRBJ2-7	-	-	13	TRBV7-8	CASSSRLSYEQYF	TGTGCCAGCAGTTCCCGTCTCAGCTACGAGCAGTACTTC
TRBJ2-3	-	-	16	TRBV28	CASKIPQGEDTDTQYF	TGTGCCAGCAAAATCCCGCAGGGGGAGGACACAGATACGCAGTATTTT
TRBJ1-1	-	-	14	TRBV5-6	CASSLAPRDTEAFF	TGTGCCAGCAGCTTGGCACCGAGGGACACTGAAGCTTTCTTT
TRBJ2-1	TRBD1	-	15	TRBV7-9	CASSPPTGAYNEQFF	TGTGCCAGCAGCCCGCCAACAGGGGCCTACAATGAGCAGTTCTTC
TRBJ2-5	TRBD1	-	15	TRBV9	CASSVVGTGRETQYF	TGTGCCAGCAGCGTAGTCGGGACAGGAAGAGAGACCCAGTACTTC
TRBJ2-3	-	many	16	TRBV4-2	CASSPRLARDVDTQYF	TGTGCCAGCAGCCCTCGTCTAGCGAGGGACGTAGATACGCAGTATTTT
TRBJ2-7	TRBD1	-	13	TRBV11-3	CASSTATGYEQYF	TGTGCCAGCAGCACAGCGACAGGGTACGAGCAGTACTTC
TRBJ2-7	TRBD2	-	14	TRBV27	CASSSGGASYEQYF	TGTGCCAGCAGTTCGGGGGGGGCCTCCTACGAGCAGTACTTC
TRBJ2-7	-	-	14	TRBV9	CASSAPGSPYEQYF	TGTGCCAGCAGCGCCCCCGGGTCACCCTACGAGCAGTACTTC
TRBJ2-4	-	-	13	TRBV4-2	CASSQGLTNIQYF	TGTGCCAGCAGCCAAGGACTAACAAACATTCAGTACTTC
TRBJ1-2	-	-	11	TRBV20-1	CSAPRNYGYTF	TGCAGTGCTCCACGGAACTATGGCTACACCTTC
TRBJ1-2	-	-	14	TRBV27	CASSLAGANYGYTF	TGTGCCAGCAGTTTGGCCGGAGCAAACTATGGCTACACCTTC
TRBJ2-7	-	-	13	TRBV29-1	CSVELGYSYEQYF	TGCAGCGTTGAGCTCGGTTACTCCTACGAGCAGTACTTC
TRBJ2-5	-	once	16	TRBV27	CASSLQVERRQETQYF	TGTGCCAGCAGTCTACAGGTCGAGCGGAGACAAGAGACCCAGTACTTC
TRBJ2-7	-	-	16	TRBV28	CASSLMTELYPYEQYF	TGTGCCAGCAGTTTGATGACAGAACTATATCCCTACGAGCAGTACTTC
TRBJ2-1	TRBD1	-	12	TRBV7-9	CASTGQGNEQFF	TGTGCCAGCACTGGACAGGGGAACGAGCAGTTCTTC
TRBJ2-3	-	-	14	TRBV28	CASSRLTGTDTQYF	TGTGCCAGCAGCCGTTTAACCGGCACAGATACGCAGTATTTT
TRBJ2-2	TRBD1	-	16	TRBV7-6	CASSLADRGSSGELFF	TGTGCCAGCAGCTTAGCCGACAGGGGATCCAGCGGGGAGCTGTTTTTT
TRBJ2-7	TRBD1	-	15	TRBV9	CASSVGGTAAYEQYF	TGTGCCAGCAGCGTAGGTGGGACAGCAGCCTACGAGCAGTACTTC
TRBJ2-7	-	-	14	TRBV11-2	CASSPRTYTYEQYF	TGTGCCAGCAGCCCACGGACTTATACCTACGAGCAGTACTTC
TRBJ2-1	TRBD2	-	15	TRBV9	CASSVVASGYNEQFF	TGTGCCAGCAGCGTAGTAGCTAGCGGGTACAATGAGCAGTTCTTC
TRBJ2-2	TRBD2	-	18	TRBV27	CASSSYQGLAEKPGELFF	TGTGCCAGCAGTTCCTATCAAGGACTAGCGGAAAAGCCCGGGGAGCTGTTTTTT
TRBJ2-1	-	-	11	TRBV27	CASSLGHEEFF	TGTGCCAGCAGTTTAGGACACGAGGAGTTCTTC
TRBJ1-4	-	-	12	TRBV21-1	CASSPMGIALFF	TGTGCCAGCAGCCCAATGGGGATTGCACTGTTTTTT
TRBJ2-5	TRBD2	-	15	TRBV6-5	CASSYETSGEETQYF	TGTGCCAGCAGTTACGAGACTAGCGGAGAAGAGACCCAGTACTTC
TRBJ2-4	-	-	16	TRBV27	CASSTWTLSAKNIQYF	TGTGCCAGCAGTACCTGGACCCTGTCAGCCAAAAACATTCAGTACTTC
TRBJ1-1	-	-	13	TRBV4-1	CASSRQRDAEAFF	TGCGCCAGCAGCCGACAAAGGGACGCTGAAGCTTTCTTT
TRBJ1-5	-	-	14	TRBV7-6	CASSLRPSNQPQHF	TGTGCCAGCAGCTTACGACCCAGCAATCAGCCCCAGCATTTT
TRBJ2-1	-	-	16	TRBV27	CASSWVGARGVNEQFF	TGTGCCAGCAGTTGGGTTGGGGCTCGCGGGGTTAATGAGCAGTTCTTC
TRBJ2-1	-	-	16	TRBV5-1	CASSGRLVSSYNEQFF	TGCGCCAGCAGCGGGCGACTAGTTTCCTCCTACAATGAGCAGTTCTTC
TRBJ2-1	-	-	12	TRBV7-9	CASSFSTKEQFF	TGTGCCAGCAGCTTCTCCACAAAGGAGCAGTTCTTC
TRBJ2-7	-	-	14	TRBV11-3	CASSQTGYPYEQYF	TGTGCCAGCAGCCAAACAGGGTACCCCTACGAGCAGTACTTC
TRBJ2-2	TRBD2	-	16	TRBV11-2	CASSFLRGGNTGELFF	TGTGCCAGCAGCTTTCTGCGCGGGGGGAACACCGGGGAGCTGTTTTTT
TRBJ2-1	TRBD2	-	16	TRBV9	CASSEGTSGDDNEQFF	TGTGCCAGCAGCGAGGGGACTAGCGGGGATGACAATGAGCAGTTCTTC
TRBJ2-3	-	-	14	TRBV7-9	CASSLGNPTDTQYF	TGTGCCAGCAGCTTAGGTAACCCCACAGATACGCAGTATTTT
TRBJ1-2	-	-	14	TRBV27	CASSLLSNLYGYTF	TGTGCCAGCAGTTTACTCTCAAATCTCTATGGCTACACCTTC
TRBJ2-7	TRBD2	-	14	TRBV19	CASSSREGNYEQYF	TGTGCCAGTAGTAGTAGGGAGGGGAACTACGAGCAGTACTTC
TRBJ2-1	TRBD1	-	13	TRBV27	CASSWTGGNEQFF	TGTGCCAGCAGTTGGACAGGGGGGAATGAGCAGTTCTTC
TRBJ2-3	TRBD2	-	13	TRBV5-1	CASSPGRTDTQYF	TGCGCCAGCAGCCCCGGGAGGACAGATACGCAGTATTTT
TRBJ2-3	TRBD2	-	16	TRBV27	CASSLRLAGGIDTQYF	TGTGCCAGCAGTTTAAGACTAGCGGGAGGTATAGATACGCAGTATTTT